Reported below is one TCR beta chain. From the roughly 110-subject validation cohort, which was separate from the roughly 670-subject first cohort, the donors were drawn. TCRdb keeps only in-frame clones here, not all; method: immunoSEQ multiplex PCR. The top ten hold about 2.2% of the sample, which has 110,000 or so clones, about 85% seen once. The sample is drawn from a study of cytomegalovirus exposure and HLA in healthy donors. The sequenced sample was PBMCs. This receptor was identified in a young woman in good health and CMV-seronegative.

For the CDR3, the DNA is TGCGCCAGCAGCTTGGGGCAGGCTATGGATGAGCAGTTCTTC. Its translation: CASSLGQAMDEQFF. This chain uses TRBV5-1 with TRBJ2-1; D not certain. V gave up 0 bases and J gave up 8 bases, with 12 bases separating them. Germline CDR1 SGHRS, CDR2 YFSETQ. CDR3 length equals 14 residues. The complete variable domain, with remaining parts taken from reference TRBV5-1 and TRBJ2-1, reads KAGVTQTPRYLIKTRGQQVTLSCSPISGHRSVSWYQQTPGQGLQFLFEYFSETQRNKGNFPGRFSGRQFSNSRSEMNVSTLELGDSALYLCASSLGQAMDEQFFGPGTRLTVL.